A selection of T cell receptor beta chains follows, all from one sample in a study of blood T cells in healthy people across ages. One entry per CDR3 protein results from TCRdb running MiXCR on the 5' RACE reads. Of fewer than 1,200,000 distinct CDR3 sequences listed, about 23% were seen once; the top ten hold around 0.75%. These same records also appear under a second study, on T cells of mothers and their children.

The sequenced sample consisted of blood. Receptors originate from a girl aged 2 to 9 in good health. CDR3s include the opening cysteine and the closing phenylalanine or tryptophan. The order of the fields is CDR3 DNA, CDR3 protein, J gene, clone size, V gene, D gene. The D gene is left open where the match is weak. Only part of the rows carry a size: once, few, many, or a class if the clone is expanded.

CDR3 DNA: TGTGCCATCGGGGACAGGGTGAAAGAGACCCAGTACTTC; CDR3 protein: CAIGDRVKETQYF; J gene: TRBJ2-5; clone size: -; V gene: TRBV10-3; D gene: TRBD1
CDR3 DNA: TGTGCCAGCAGTGTAATACAGGGCGGAAGTGAGCAGTTCTTC; CDR3 protein: CASSVIQGGSEQFF; J gene: TRBJ2-1; clone size: -; V gene: TRBV28; D gene: -
CDR3 DNA: TGTGCCGTCGGGGACCGGGACAGGTCCTACGAGCAGTACTTC; CDR3 protein: CAVGDRDRSYEQYF; J gene: TRBJ2-7; clone size: -; V gene: TRBV10-3; D gene: TRBD1
CDR3 DNA: TGCAGTCCTCAGGAGTCGGGGGGCTACACAGATACGCAGTATTTT; CDR3 protein: CSPQESGGYTDTQYF; J gene: TRBJ2-3; clone size: -; V gene: TRBV20-1; D gene: -
CDR3 DNA: TGTGCCTGCAGCTTAGGGGGACAGAAAACCCTGAGGAACTATGGCTACACCTTC; CDR3 protein: CACSLGGQKTLRNYGYTF; J gene: TRBJ1-2; clone size: -; V gene: TRBV11-1; D gene: TRBD1
CDR3 DNA: TGTGCCAGCAGTTGGGGACTAGCGGGAGTCACTGAGCAGTTCTTC; CDR3 protein: CASSWGLAGVTEQFF; J gene: TRBJ2-1; clone size: few; V gene: TRBV6-5; D gene: TRBD2
CDR3 DNA: TGTGCCAGCATACGCACAGGGGCTGGGGCCAACGTCCTGACTTTC; CDR3 protein: CASIRTGAGANVLTF; J gene: TRBJ2-6; clone size: -; V gene: TRBV28; D gene: TRBD1
CDR3 DNA: TGTGCCAGCAGCCACCTTCAAGGAGTAAACACTGAAGCTTTCTTT; CDR3 protein: CASSHLQGVNTEAFF; J gene: TRBJ1-1; clone size: -; V gene: TRBV7-6; D gene: -
CDR3 DNA: TGCAGTGCTAGCAAGGTCCTAGGGGCTTACGAGCAGTACTTC; CDR3 protein: CSASKVLGAYEQYF; J gene: TRBJ2-7; clone size: -; V gene: TRBV20-1; D gene: -
CDR3 DNA: TGTGCCAGCAGGGGGCTCGGGTACGATGAGCAGTTCTTC; CDR3 protein: CASRGLGYDEQFF; J gene: TRBJ2-1; clone size: -; V gene: TRBV28; D gene: -
CDR3 DNA: TGTGCCAGCAGCCGCATCTACTACACAGATACGCAGTATTTT; CDR3 protein: CASSRIYYTDTQYF; J gene: TRBJ2-3; clone size: -; V gene: TRBV5-6; D gene: -
CDR3 DNA: TGTGCCAGCAGTCGCGGGAGGGCCCTAAATGAGCAGTTCTTC; CDR3 protein: CASSRGRALNEQFF; J gene: TRBJ2-1; clone size: few; V gene: TRBV28; D gene: TRBD2
CDR3 DNA: TGTGCCAGCAGCTTAGAGGAGGAAGAGACCCAGTACTTC; CDR3 protein: CASSLEEEETQYF; J gene: TRBJ2-5; clone size: few; V gene: TRBV11-3; D gene: -
CDR3 DNA: TGTGCCAGCGGTTGGGGTCCCTACTCCTACGAGCAGTACTTC; CDR3 protein: CASGWGPYSYEQYF; J gene: TRBJ2-7; clone size: few; V gene: TRBV11-2; D gene: -
CDR3 DNA: TGTGCCAGCAGCTCGGATGCGGGAGTGGGGCAGGAGACCCAGTACTTC; CDR3 protein: CASSSDAGVGQETQYF; J gene: TRBJ2-5; clone size: few; V gene: TRBV5-5; D gene: TRBD2
CDR3 DNA: TGTGCCAGCAGCGTAGCGGGAGCCCCCTACAATGAGCAGTTCTTC; CDR3 protein: CASSVAGAPYNEQFF; J gene: TRBJ2-1; clone size: -; V gene: TRBV9; D gene: -
CDR3 DNA: TGCAGCGTCAACAACCCGGGACAGCCCCCGTACAATGAGCAGTTCTTC; CDR3 protein: CSVNNPGQPPYNEQFF; J gene: TRBJ2-1; clone size: -; V gene: TRBV29-1; D gene: TRBD1
CDR3 DNA: TGTGCCAGCACGCCCAGCGGGAGTACAACAGATGCGCAATATTTT; CDR3 protein: CASTPSGSTTDAQYF; J gene: TRBJ2-3; clone size: -; V gene: TRBV12-3/TRBV12-4; D gene: TRBD2
CDR3 DNA: TGTGCCAGCAGCTACCGGTTGAGGGAAGTCTTGGAGACCCAGTACTTC; CDR3 protein: CASSYRLREVLETQYF; J gene: TRBJ2-5; clone size: few; V gene: TRBV7-2; D gene: -
CDR3 DNA: TGTGCCAGCAGTGCCGGAGGGGGGACTAGCTCCTACAATGAGCAGCTCTTC; CDR3 protein: CASSAGGGTSSYNEQLF; J gene: TRBJ2-5; clone size: few; V gene: TRBV6-1; D gene: TRBD2
CDR3 DNA: TGTGCCAGCAGCTTCCCAGGGGATTCCTACGAGCAGTACTTC; CDR3 protein: CASSFPGDSYEQYF; J gene: TRBJ2-7; clone size: -; V gene: TRBV7-9; D gene: -
CDR3 DNA: TGCGCCAGCAGCACCGGGACAGATAAGCAGTACTTC; CDR3 protein: CASSTGTDKQYF; J gene: TRBJ2-5; clone size: few; V gene: TRBV5-1; D gene: TRBD1
CDR3 DNA: TGTGCCAGCAGTTTGGGCCGACTCCCCGCAGATACGCAGTATTTT; CDR3 protein: CASSLGRLPADTQYF; J gene: TRBJ2-3; clone size: -; V gene: TRBV28; D gene: -
CDR3 DNA: TGTGCCAGCAGCGGTCGGACTAGCGGGGTAACATTATCCACAGATACGCAGTATTTT; CDR3 protein: CASSGRTSGVTLSTDTQYF; J gene: TRBJ2-3; clone size: -; V gene: TRBV7-9; D gene: TRBD2